Below are 21 T cell receptor beta chains sequenced from a single sample in a study of molecular identifiers for immune sequencing clone quantification. MiXCR, run by TCRdb on the PCR reads, gives a single entry per CDR3 protein. The sample lists approximately 10,000 distinct CDR3 sequences; around a fifth were seen once. Material for sequencing was naive CD8+ T cells from blood, with Jurkat cell RNA spiked in. Subset meaning: FACS-sorted CD8+CD4-CCR7+CD45RA+ naive T cells. The source is a human donor in good health. Some libraries in this study had Jurkat cell RNA spiked in.

This clonotype counts as medium-sized. The DNA of the CDR3 is TGTGCCAGCAGCCCGCGCCCGACCGGGACAGAGAATAGCAATCAGCCCCAGCATTTT. It encodes CASSPRPTGTENSNQPQHF. The V and J genes are TRBV7-8 and TRBJ1-5; 7 bases line up with TRBD1. The CDR3 has 19 amino acids. V lost 5 bases and J lost 0; bases outside the gene matches: 16. From germline, CDR1 is SGHVS and CDR2 FQNEAQ.

This clonotype counts as medium-sized. V is TRBV28 and J is TRBJ1-1; D is uncertain. There are 14 residues in the CDR3. CDR1 and CDR2 (germline): MDHEN, SYDVKM. V was cut by 6 bases and J by 1 base, with 12 bases left in between. For the CDR3, the DNA is TGTGCCAGCAGCTCCAGGAGAGGGAACACTGAAGCTTTCTTT. Amino acids: CASSSRRGNTEAFF.

This clonotype was counted many times. The rearrangement joins TRBV2 to TRBJ1-1; D ambiguous. Germline CDR1 is SNHLY and CDR2 is FYNNEI. V lost 3 bases and J lost 4, with 12 bases in between. This CDR3 comprises 14 residues. The CDR3 spells CASSEGRVGTEAFF. CDR3 nucleotides: TGTGCCAGCAGTGAGGGGAGGGTTGGCACTGAAGCTTTCTTT. Full variable domain (rest looked up from reference TRBV2 and TRBJ1-1): EPEVTQTPSHQVTQMGQEVILRCVPISNHLYFYWYRQILGQKVEFLVSFYNNEISEKSEIFDDQFSVERPDGSNFTLKIRSTKLEDSAMYFCASSEGRVGTEAFFGQGTRLTVV.

This clonotype appeared many times. The rearrangement links TRBV4-3 to TRBJ1-5; D gene uncertain. V gave up 0 bases and J gave up 0 bases, with 12 bases separating them. The CDR3 sequence is 17 residues long. Germline V gene lookup returns CDR1 LGHNA and CDR2 YSLEER. CDR3 sequence (DNA): TGCGCCAGCAGCCAAGAAAGGCTAACAATTAGCAATCAGCCCCAGCATTTT. This sequence encodes CASSQERLTISNQPQHF.

This clonotype was recorded at least ten times. V and J are TRBV11-2 and TRBJ2-3; D call uncertain. CDR1 SGHAT and CDR2 FQNNGV come from the germline V gene. Trimming took 5 bases from V and 6 from J, leaving 9 bases between them. The CDR3 is 12 amino acids. Here the CDR3 reads CASSPYLDTQYF. For the CDR3, the DNA is TGTGCCAGCAGCCCTTACTTGGATACGCAGTATTTT.

On this clonotype: No conserved phenylalanine or tryptophan is present at the end of the CDR3, so a read error is the likely explanation. CDR3 bases: TGTGCCAGCAGTTCAGCGGGCTCCTACGAGCAGTACTGC. It codes for CASSSAGSYEQYC. The V call is TRBV28, the J call TRBJ2-7, with D possibly matching TRBD2 (6 bases). This CDR3 region has 13 residues. Germline values: CDR1 MDHEN, CDR2 SYDVKM. V was cut by 4 bases and J by 0 bases, with 7 bases left in between.

In its sample, this clonotype was seen many times. J is TRBJ2-1 and V is TRBV5-4, with TRBD2 matching over 12 bases. The CDR3 spans 16 residues. Germline-derived CDR1 and CDR2 are SGHNT and YYREEE (reference sequence). V gave up 4 bases and J gave up 10 bases; unmatched junction bases: 12. The CDR3 region is CASSPTLAGGFLEQFF. DNA for the CDR3: TGTGCCAGCAGCCCAACTCTAGCGGGAGGGTTTCTCGAGCAGTTCTTC.

This clonotype was seen many times. This chain joins TRBV10-3 and TRBJ2-2; D is ambiguous. Trimming took 3 bases from V and 7 from J, leaving 12 bases between them. The germline gives CDR1 ENHRY, CDR2 SYGVKD. The CDR3 has 14 amino acids. The CDR3 DNA reads TGTGCCATCAGTGACAACTCCTTAATCGGGGAGCTGTTTTTT. Encoded protein: CAISDNSLIGELFF.

By frequency in the sample, this clonotype is medium-sized. V gene TRBV19 combines with J gene TRBJ2-2; D ambiguous. Trimming shortened V by 6 bases and J by 4 bases, and 9 bases separated the two germline ends. CDR1 LNHDA and CDR2 SQIVND come from the germline V gene (reference sequence). This CDR3 has 13 residues. The CDR3 DNA reads as TGTGCCAGTAGAGTAGGTAGCACCGGGGAGCTGTTTTTT. Encoded protein: CASRVGSTGELFF.

This clonotype showed up many times. This rearrangement joins TRBV7-3 to TRBJ1-1, with D perhaps matching TRBD1 (6 bases). With 3 bases removed from V and 6 bases from J, the gap between germline ends came to 11 bases. The length of the CDR3 is 13 residues. Germline V gives CDR1 SGHTA, CDR2 FQGTGA. Here the CDR3 reads CASSLGGLAEAFF. The DNA of the CDR3 is TGTGCCAGCAGCTTGGGGGGCCTGGCTGAAGCTTTCTTT.

This clonotype is labeled medium-sized (0.01 to 0.1%). The V gene is TRBV7-9, the J gene TRBJ2-5, with TRBD1 as a possible D gene (5 bases). This CDR3 region has 17 residues. V dropped 4 bases and J dropped 0 bases, with 18 bases sitting between them. Germline CDR1 SEHNR, CDR2 FQNEAQ (reference sequence). CDR3 sequence (DNA): TGTGCCAGCAGCTGGCCCCAGGGATGGGCGGACCAAGAGACCCAGTACTTC. Its translation is CASSWPQGWADQETQYF.

By share, this clonotype counts as medium-sized. The CDR3 spells CASFPTTLITGFITDTQYF. CDR3 sequence (DNA): TGTGCCAGCTTCCCTACTACCCTAATAACAGGGTTTATCACAGATACGCAGTATTTT. The chain couples TRBV7-9 to TRBJ2-3; D possibly corresponds to TRBD1 (6 bases). Germline CDR1 and CDR2: SEHNR and FQNEAQ (reference sequence). The V end lost 8 bases, the J end lost 2 bases, and 29 bases lay between the germline ends. The CDR3 covers 19 residues. Drawing the rest from reference TRBV7-9 and TRBJ2-3, the complete variable domain is DTGVSQNPRHKITKRGQNVTFRCDPISEHNRLYWYRQTLGQGPEFLTYFQNEAQLEKSRLLSDRFSAERPKGSFSTLEIQRTEQGDSAMYLCASFPTTLITGFITDTQYFGPGTRLTVL.

The chain links TRBV29-1 to TRBJ2-1; D is perhaps TRBD1 or TRBD2 (5 bases each). V was shortened by 8 bases and J by 7 bases, with 15 bases between the two germline ends. CDR1 and CDR2 (germline): SQVTM, ANQGSEA. CDR3 length equals 12 residues. In DNA form, the CDR3 reads TGCAGCATCCGGGACCTTGGGAATGAGCAGTTCTTC. It translates to CSIRDLGNEQFF.

In this sample, this clonotype is medium-sized (0.01 to 0.1%). J is TRBJ2-1 and V is TRBV6-1; 7 nucleotides agree with TRBD2. CDR1 and CDR2 (germline): MNHNS, SASEGT. Trimming removed 7 bases from V and 6 bases from J; junction bases left unmatched: 12. The CDR3 runs 15 residues. The CDR3 bases are TGTGCCAGCACCCCAGTCCGCGGGGGTGGCAATGAGCAGTTCTTC. It yields the protein CASTPVRGGGNEQFF.

The sample holds one count of this clonotype. This may arise from a read error, as a much more abundant clone is one base away. J is TRBJ2-7 and V is TRBV2; maybe TRBD1 (6 bases). Germline CDR1 SNHLY, CDR2 FYNNEI. The CDR3 sequence is 15 residues long. CDR3 sequence (DNA): TGTGCCAGCACTGAAATGTACAGGGCCCCCTACGAGCAGTACTTC. Translating gives CASTEMYRAPYEQYF.

This clonotype is medium-sized in the sample. The chain is built from TRBV7-2 and TRBJ2-7; 8 bases map to TRBD2. Germline V gene data show CDR1 as SGHTA and CDR2 as FQGNSA. The trim removed 6 bases at V and 2 bases at J, leaving 6 bases unmatched. The CDR3 consists of 14 residues. DNA for the CDR3: TGTGCCAGCAGTACTAGCGGTATGACCTACGAGCAGTACTTC. As protein: CASSTSGMTYEQYF. The full variable domain, completed using reference TRBV7-2 and TRBJ2-7, is GAGVSQSPSNKVTEKGKDVELRCDPISGHTALYWYRQSLGQGLEFLIYFQGNSAPDKSGLPSDRFSAERTGGSVSTLTIQRTQQEDSAVYLCASSTSGMTYEQYFGPGTRLTVT.

As for this clonotype: A clone one base away is much larger, so this may be a read error. The V gene is TRBV12-3 or TRBV12-4, the J gene TRBJ1-1; D is undetermined. The CDR3 covers 13 residues. The CDR3 region has the DNA TGTGCCAGCAGTTTAGCGGGAAACACTGAAGCTTCCTTT. As protein: CASSLAGNTEASF.

This clonotype was detected ten times or more. CDR3 loop: CASSQVIPGAQYF. CDR3 sequence (DNA): TGTGCCAGCAGCCAAGTTATACCAGGGGCGCAGTATTTT. V is TRBV14 and J is TRBJ2-3; tentative D call: TRBD1 (6 bases). CDR3 length: 13 residues. Germline CDR1 is SGHDN and CDR2 is FVKESK. Trimming shortened V by 1 base and J by 10 bases, and 12 bases separated the two germline ends.

This clonotype rates as medium-sized. The V call is TRBV3-1, the J call TRBJ2-2; 9 bases agree with TRBD2. The CDR3 length is 17 residues. Germline-derived CDR1 and CDR2 are LGHDT and YNNKEL (reference sequence). Trimming removed 1 base from V and 7 bases from J; junction bases left unmatched: 10. CDR3 coding DNA: TGTGCCAGCAGCCAAGCCGCGGTAGCGGGAGACGTCGGGGAGCTGTTTTTT. Amino acid sequence: CASSQAAVAGDVGELFF.

This clonotype was picked up many times. The rearrangement uses TRBV7-2 and TRBJ2-5; tentatively, D is TRBD2 (6 bases). The germline V gene encodes CDR1 SGHTA and CDR2 FQGNSA. There are 14 residues in the CDR3. V lost 3 bases and J lost 0, with 8 bases in between. For the CDR3, the DNA is TGTGCCAGCAGCTTTAGCGGCTACCAAGAGACCCAGTACTTC. It specifies CASSFSGYQETQYF.

This clonotype qualifies as medium-sized (0.01 to 0.1%). The chain joins TRBV9 to TRBJ2-2, with TRBD2 matching over 10 bases. V shed 0 bases, J shed 0 bases, and the junction held 2 bases outside the gene matches. The CDR3 covers 17 residues. CDR1 and CDR2 (germline): SGDLS, YYNGEE. The CDR3 protein is CASSVATSGANTGELFF. In DNA form, the CDR3 reads TGTGCCAGCAGCGTAGCTACTAGCGGGGCGAACACCGGGGAGCTGTTTTTT. The full variable domain, completed using reference TRBV9 and TRBJ2-2, is DSGVTQTPKHLITATGQRVTLRCSPRSGDLSVYWYQQSLDQGLQFLIQYYNGEERAKGNILERFSAQQFPDLHSELNLSSLELGDSALYFCASSVATSGANTGELFFGEGSRLTVL.